Below are 10 T cell receptor beta chains sequenced from a single sample in a study of beta chain features in type 1 diabetes. Of the isolated RNA, all was reverse transcribed, and so the sequenced material was expressed TCRB transcripts. Only in-frame clones appear in the TCRdb table, and some are missing; sequencing was by immunoSEQ multiplex PCR. This sample has under 800,000 clones, with around 15% found just once. The sample taken for sequencing was naive CD4+ T cells from blood. These receptors were collected from a man aged 18 to 30 in good health.

This clone was seen a handful of times. The CDR3 loop is CASSSTFPRTYF. CDR3 nucleotide sequence: TGTGCCAGCAGTTCGACTTTCCCTAGGACGTATTTT. The rearrangement links TRBV28 to TRBJ2-3; D is unresolved. Deletions cut 4 bases from V and 14 bases from J, with 16 bases between. CDR1 MDHEN and CDR2 SYDVKM come from the germline V gene. The CDR3 has 12 amino acids.

In this sample, this clone turned up a few times. V gene TRBV4-3 combines with J gene TRBJ2-3; D is perhaps TRBD1 (6 bases). In germline, CDR1 is LGHNA, CDR2 YSLEER. V was trimmed by 4 bases and J by 2 bases, leaving 13 bases between them. The CDR3 loop spans 15 amino acids. CDR3 amino acids: CASSLRTAATDTQYF. Here the CDR3 DNA reads TGCGCCAGCAGCCTTCGGACAGCGGCCACAGATACGCAGTATTTT.

This clone has a handful of counts. The chain links TRBV18 to TRBJ1-4; no clear D gene. The CDR3 covers 13 residues. CDR1 is KGHSH and CDR2 is LQKENI in the germline V gene. The V and J ends lost 2 bases and 8 bases respectively, with 9 bases between them. This CDR3 reads CASSPGQVEKLFF. As DNA, the CDR3 is TGTGCCAGCTCACCAGGCCAGGTCGAAAAACTGTTTTTT.

This clone was seen only a few times. The chain joins TRBV2 to TRBJ1-1, with D unresolved. CDR3 length: 10 amino acids. The germline V gene has CDR1 SNHLY and CDR2 FYNNEI. Trimming pared 7 bases from V and 6 bases from J, leaving 6 bases between. The CDR3 DNA reads as TGTGCCAGCACCCGCCCTGAAGCTTTCTTT. It is translated as CASTRPEAFF.

This clone was detected only a few times. This sequence joins TRBV5-1 and TRBJ2-1; no clear D. The CDR3 is 14 residues long. V lost 0 bases to trimming and J lost 6 bases, with 10 bases between them. Germline lookup yields CDR1 SGHRS and CDR2 YFSETQ. The CDR3 nucleotides are TGCGCCAGCAGCTTGGCGGCAGGACCCAATGAGCAGTTCTTC. Protein: CASSLAAGPNEQFF.

The rearrangement uses TRBV28 and TRBJ1-5; a possible D gene is TRBD1 (5 bases). Germline values: CDR1 MDHEN, CDR2 SYDVKM. Trimming removed 6 bases from V and 6 bases from J, with 15 bases in between. There are 14 residues in the CDR3. The CDR3 loop reads CASSFRVVVQPQHF. CDR3 sequence (DNA): TGTGCCAGCAGCTTCAGGGTGGTGGTTCAGCCCCAGCATTTT.

This clone turned up a few times. The chain couples TRBV9 to TRBJ1-5; tentatively, D is TRBD1 (6 bases). Germline V gene sequence: CDR1 SGDLS, CDR2 YYNGEE. This CDR3 has 19 amino acids. V lost 3 bases and J 2 bases, leaving 24 bases between the germline ends. CDR3 coding DNA: TGTGCCAGCAGCGCCCTACCGGAGGGGACACCGAGCGGCAATCAGCCCCAGCATTTT. Its translation is CASSALPEGTPSGNQPQHF.

This chain's CDR3 is CASSLTFTGGITEAFF. CDR3 sequence (DNA): TGTGCCAGCAGTTTAACTTTTACAGGGGGCATTACTGAAGCTTTCTTT. The chain couples TRBV6-4 to TRBJ1-1; 9 nucleotides align to TRBD1. V trimming: 5 bases; J trimming: 5 bases; junction bases outside the gene matches: 12. The germline CDR1 and CDR2 sequences are MRHNA and SNTAGT. The CDR3 consists of 16 residues.

This clone was seen more than once but under ten times. The V call is TRBV19, the J call TRBJ1-2; TRBD1 agrees at 8 bases. J was trimmed by 8 bases and V by 2 bases; bases with no gene match: 16. This CDR3 has 17 residues. The germline V gene has CDR1 LNHDA and CDR2 SQIVND (reference sequence). CDR3: CASSILAAGGLAEGYTF. The CDR3 DNA reads as TGTGCCAGTAGTATATTGGCCGCAGGGGGCTTGGCGGAGGGCTACACCTTC.

The sample holds a few counts of this clone. The chain links TRBV5-4 to TRBJ1-4; 9 positions agree with TRBD1. The germline V gene encodes CDR1 SGHNT and CDR2 YYREEE (reference sequence). This CDR3 has 15 amino acids. V lost 2 bases, J lost 6 bases, and 5 bases stayed unmatched. CDR3 amino acids: CASSFGDRGDEKLFF. CDR3 coding DNA: TGTGCCAGCAGCTTCGGCGACAGGGGGGATGAAAAACTGTTTTTT.